Each of the 16 T cell receptor beta chains below was sequenced from the same sample in a study of neurological immune-mediated disorders. MiXCR, applied by TCRdb to the 5' RACE reads, yields one record per CDR3 protein. Of 55,000 to 80,000 distinct CDR3 sequences listed, around 5.2% were seen once; the top ten hold roughly 3.3%. Material for sequencing was PBMCs. These receptors were collected from a woman between 45 and 60 years old with multiple sclerosis.

This clonotype has at least ten counts. The J gene is TRBJ2-3, the V gene TRBV3-1, with D unresolved. Germline V gives CDR1 LGHDT, CDR2 YNNKEL (reference sequence). The CDR3 runs 15 residues. Trimming shortened V by 3 bases and J by 3 bases, and 13 bases separated the two germline ends. The CDR3 nucleotides read TGTGCCAGCAGCCATGGGGAATTGGGTACAGATACGCAGTATTTT. Protein: CASSHGELGTDTQYF.

The table lists this clonotype with many counts. The chain has TRBV11-1 and TRBJ2-7; D unclear. The CDR3 loop spans 14 amino acids. CDR1 is SGHAT, CDR2 FQDESV, per germline (reference sequence). Between the trimmed V and J ends, which lost 8 bases and 2 bases, there was a span of 16 bases. CDR3 loop: CASRRASTAYEQYF. The CDR3 nucleotides are TGTGCCAGCCGACGGGCGAGTACCGCCTACGAGCAGTACTTC.

This clonotype was recorded many times. J is TRBJ2-3 and V is TRBV7-9; D unresolved. The CDR3 has 15 amino acids. CDR1 is SEHNR, CDR2 FQNEAQ, per germline (reference sequence). V gave up 3 bases and J gave up 6 bases, with 16 bases separating them. In nucleotides, the CDR3 is TGTGCCAGCAGCTTCAAACTACCCACAGCGGATACGCAGTATTTT. This codes for CASSFKLPTADTQYF.

This clonotype showed up many times. The rearrangement links TRBV20-1 to TRBJ2-7, with 8 bases identical to TRBD1. CDR1 and CDR2 from the germline V gene are DFQATT and SNEGSKA (reference sequence). J gave up 7 bases and V 3 bases, and 8 bases lay outside the gene matches. The CDR3 has 13 amino acids. The chain's CDR3 is CSARDREEDEQYF. CDR3 nucleotides: TGCAGTGCTAGGGACAGGGAGGAGGATGAGCAGTACTTC.

Ten or more counts support this clonotype. The junction departs from germline at one end; a sequencing error may be responsible. The chain combines TRBV20-1 with TRBJ2-2; possible D gene TRBD1, 5 bases. CDR1 and CDR2 (germline): DFQATT, SNEGSKA (reference sequence). The length of the CDR3 is 13 residues. The DNA for the CDR3 is TGCAGTGCTAGAGGGCAGGGCACCCGGGAGCTGTTTTTT. It translates to CSARGQGTRELFF.

About this clonotype itself: A read error may explain this, as a much larger clone is one base away. The CDR3 loop is CASSLVRTGINTGELFF. The DNA for the CDR3 is TGTGCCAGCAGCTTAGTGAGAACAGGAATTAACACCGGGGAGCTGTTTTTT. The chain has TRBV7-8 and TRBJ2-2, with TRBD1 as a possible D gene (5 bases). The CDR3 length is 17 residues. CDR1 is SGHVS, CDR2 FQNEAQ, per germline. Trimming removed 1 base at V and 2 bases at J, with 14 bases between.

This clonotype turned up a few times. The chain employs TRBV4-3 and TRBJ2-3, with TRBD2 matching over 8 bases. V trimming: 1 base; J trimming: 2 bases; junction bases outside the gene matches: 5. CDR1 LGHNA and CDR2 YSLEER come from the germline V gene. The CDR3 totals 16 residues. Here the CDR3 DNA reads TGCGCCAGCAGCCAAGTGGTCGGGGGGGACACAGATACGCAGTATTTT. Its protein is CASSQVVGGDTDTQYF.

This clonotype has ten or more counts. V is TRBV7-2 and J is TRBJ2-5; TRBD2 matches 15 bases. Germline loops: CDR1 SGHTA, CDR2 FQGNSA. The junction had 12 bases not matched to a gene; V was cut back by 5 bases and J by 5 bases. This CDR3 is 18 amino acids long. The CDR3 bases are TGTGCCAGCAGCCAGGGGACTAGCGGGGGGCTGGGCCGGGAGACCCAGTACTTC. It is translated as CASSQGTSGGLGRETQYF.

This clonotype was seen a few times. V usage is TRBV20-1 and J usage is TRBJ2-5; D is possibly TRBD2 (5 bases). V gave up 5 bases and J gave up 5 bases, with 9 bases separating them. The CDR3 spans 11 residues. Germline-derived CDR1 and CDR2 are DFQATT and SNEGSKA (reference sequence). The CDR3 coding sequence is TGCAGTGCTCAAACTAGGGAGACCCAGTACTTC. This sequence encodes CSAQTRETQYF.

There are many counts of this clonotype. This chain connects TRBV29-1 to TRBJ2-3; D remains ambiguous. CDR3 size: 12 residues. Trimming removed 1 base at V and 5 bases at J, with 7 bases between. The germline V gene has CDR1 SQVTM and CDR2 ANQGSEA. Here the CDR3 DNA reads TGCAGCGTTGAAGTAGGCGGAGATACGCAGTATTTT. This encodes CSVEVGGDTQYF.

This clonotype was detected ten times or more. The chain links TRBV9 to TRBJ1-3; D ambiguous. Germline loops: CDR1 SGDLS, CDR2 YYNGEE. The V gene lost 0 bases and the J gene lost 3 bases, with 10 bases spanning the gap. CDR3 length: 15 amino acids. The CDR3 protein is CASSVGAPSGNTIYF. The CDR3, as DNA: TGTGCCAGCAGCGTAGGAGCCCCGAGTGGAAACACCATATATTTT.

The chain joins TRBV19 to TRBJ2-3; 7 positions agree with TRBD1. The germline CDR1 and CDR2 sequences are LNHDA and SQIVND (reference sequence). CDR3 length: 13 amino acids. V shed 8 bases and J 4 bases; nucleotides not matched to a gene: 6. CDR3 amino acids: CASSDRAADTQYF. CDR3 nucleotide sequence: TGTGCCAGTTCCGACAGGGCCGCAGATACGCAGTATTTT.

This clonotype was found many times. This rearrangement joins TRBV12-3 or TRBV12-4 to TRBJ1-1; D possibly corresponds to TRBD1 (5 bases). The V and J ends lost 2 bases and 4 bases respectively, with 11 bases between them. The CDR3 is 14 residues long. The CDR3 sequence is CASSLSGTRTEAFF. CDR3 coding DNA: TGTGCCAGCAGTTTATCCGGGACGCGCACTGAAGCTTTCTTT.

This chain connects TRBV7-9 to TRBJ1-5; a possible D gene is TRBD1 (6 bases). CDR3 size: 15 residues. Trimming pared 0 bases from V and 5 bases from J, leaving 11 bases between. In germline, CDR1 is SEHNR, CDR2 FQNEAQ (reference sequence). The CDR3 is CASSLAGQNHQPQHF. Written as DNA, the CDR3 is TGTGCCAGCAGCTTAGCTGGACAGAATCATCAGCCCCAGCATTTT.

The V and J genes are TRBV6-2 or TRBV6-3 and TRBJ2-7; TRBD2 matches 8 bases. The CDR3 is 12 amino acids. Per the germline V gene, CDR1 is MNHEY and CDR2 is SVGEGT. Trimming took 8 bases from V and 1 from J; bases not matched to a gene: 1. CDR3 loop: CASAGGSYEQYF. The DNA of the CDR3 is TGTGCCAGCGCGGGGGGTTCCTACGAGCAGTACTTC.

This clonotype was recorded many times. The rearrangement joins TRBV5-1 to TRBJ2-5; D gene ambiguous. Germline V gene data show CDR1 as SGHRS and CDR2 as YFSETQ. Trimming removed 0 bases at V and 2 bases at J, with 8 bases between. The CDR3 contains 14 residues. The CDR3, as DNA: TGCGCCAGCAGCTTGGAACCTTCACAAGAGACCCAGTACTTC. Translation: CASSLEPSQETQYF.